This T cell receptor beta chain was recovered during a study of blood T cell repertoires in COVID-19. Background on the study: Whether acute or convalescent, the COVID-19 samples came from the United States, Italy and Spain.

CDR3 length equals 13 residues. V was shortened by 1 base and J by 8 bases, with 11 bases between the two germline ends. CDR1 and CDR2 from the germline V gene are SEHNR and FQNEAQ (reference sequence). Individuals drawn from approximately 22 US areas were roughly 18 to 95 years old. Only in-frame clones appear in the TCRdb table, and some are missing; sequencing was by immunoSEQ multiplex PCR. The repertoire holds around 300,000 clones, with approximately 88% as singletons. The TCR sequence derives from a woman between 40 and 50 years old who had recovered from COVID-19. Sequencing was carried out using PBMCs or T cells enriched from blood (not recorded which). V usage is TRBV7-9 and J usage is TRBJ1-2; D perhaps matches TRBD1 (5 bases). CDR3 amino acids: CASSLVQGWGYTF. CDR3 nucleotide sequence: TGTGCCAGCAGCTTAGTCCAGGGATGGGGCTACACCTTC.